This record covers a single TCR beta chain. What it binds is unknown. This sample is drawn from a study of radiotherapy plus CTLA-4 blockade in lung cancer. Sequencing used immunoSEQ multiplex PCR; TCRdb keeps in-frame clones, though not all of them. The sample contains about 45,000 clones, 73% of which appear only once. Those patients who had chemo-refractory metastatic non-small-cell lung cancer were given focal radiation along with CTLA-4 blockade through ipilimumab. Notes on the study in general: According to reports, early shifts in blood T cell clones, alongside interferon-beta, forecast response most accurately. TCR clones from tumors expanded in blood after radiotherapy plus ipilimumab.

V was pared by 7 bases and J by 0 bases, with 13 bases between. Germline values: CDR1 MNHNS, CDR2 SASEGT. This CDR3 has 14 amino acids. The chain has TRBV6-1 and TRBJ2-7; a possible D gene is TRBD2 (6 bases). This material consisted of peripheral blood, taken from a patient treated with radiotherapy plus ipilimumab. This sequence was found in a human donor with non-small cell lung cancer who had a complete response to radiotherapy plus ipilimumab. CDR3 region: CASISGTYSYEQYF. CDR3 nucleotide sequence: TGTGCCAGCATCTCCGGGACTTACTCCTACGAGCAGTACTTC.